Sequencing of this TCR beta chain was carried out in a study of cytomegalovirus exposure and HLA in healthy donors. Whole-study findings and limits: Later on, an analysis tied some 17,000 TCR beta sequences to HLA alleles at 0.05 false discovery rate.

CDR3 length: 13 amino acids. V was shortened by 4 bases and J by 8 bases, with 11 bases between the two germline ends. Germline V gene data show CDR1 as SGHTA and CDR2 as FQGNSA. Primers included in the PCR were 60 Vbeta and 13 Jbeta primers. The method was immunoSEQ multiplex PCR; TCRdb's version includes in-frame clones alone and lacks a portion of them. The sample contains 95,000 to 150,000 clones, about 81% of which appear only once. On this clone itself: Its antigen is not identified.

The chain combines TRBV7-2 with TRBJ1-4, with D perhaps matching TRBD1 (5 bases). The sequence was obtained from a woman aged 30 to 39 in good health and CMV-seronegative. The sample comprised PBMCs. The DNA of the CDR3 is TGTGCCAGCAGCTCAGGGTGGAGAGAAAAACTGTTTTTT. Amino acids: CASSSGWREKLFF.